A selection of T cell receptor beta chains follows, all from one sample in a study of radiotherapy plus CTLA-4 blockade in lung cancer. The protocol was immunoSEQ multiplex PCR, while the TCRdb copy is restricted to in-frame clones and leaves out a portion. The sample contains roughly 46,000 clones, roughly 76% of which appear only once. The sample in question was peripheral blood, obtained from a patient treated with radiotherapy plus ipilimumab. The receptors were gathered from a human donor with non-small cell lung cancer who had stable disease on radiotherapy plus ipilimumab. Both conserved end residues are part of each CDR3. D genes are given only for firm matches. Size is omitted from some rows. Given values are once, few, many or a class for expanded clones.

D gene	clone size	J gene	CDR3 length	V gene	CDR3 protein	CDR3 DNA
TRBD1	NA	TRBJ2-4	14	TRBV15	CATSRGDRGPSEYF	TGTGCCACCAGCAGAGGAGACAGGGGCCCTTCTGAGTACTTC
NA	few	TRBJ2-7	12	TRBV7-9	CASSLVVGEQYF	TGTGCCAGCAGCTTAGTTGTAGGCGAGCAGTACTTC
NA	NA	TRBJ1-3	14	TRBV29-1	CSVMTGDSGNTIYF	TGCAGCGTGATGACAGGCGACTCTGGAAACACCATATATTTT
NA	NA	TRBJ2-7	15	TRBV5-4	CASSRGTDSSYEQYF	TGTGCCAGCAGCCGCGGGACAGACAGTTCCTACGAGCAGTACTTC
NA	NA	TRBJ1-1	13	TRBV18	CASSPSKLMEAFF	TGTGCCAGCTCACCAAGTAAGTTGATGGAAGCTTTCTTT
NA	medium-sized	TRBJ2-2	15	TRBV5-1	CASSLFYHWAGELFF	TGCGCCAGCAGCTTGTTTTACCATTGGGCCGGGGAGCTGTTTTTT
TRBD1	many	TRBJ1-1	14	TRBV7-9	CASSGTGANTEAFF	TGTGCCAGCAGCGGGACAGGGGCGAACACTGAAGCTTTCTTT
NA	NA	TRBJ1-6	13	TRBV6-5	CASSYIRASPLHF	TGTGCCAGCAGTTACATAAGGGCTTCACCCCTCCACTTT
TRBD2	NA	TRBJ2-2	14	TRBV6-1	CATGLAVNTGELFF	TGTGCCACGGGACTAGCGGTTAACACCGGGGAGCTGTTTTTT
NA	NA	TRBJ1-1	14	TRBV6-5	CASSYAYERSEAFF	TGTGCCAGCAGTTACGCTTATGAGCGTAGTGAAGCTTTCTTT
NA	once	TRBJ2-4	16	TRBV6-1	CASSARQVLAKNIQYF	TGTGCCAGCAGTGCTCGACAGGTTCTAGCCAAAAACATTCAGTACTTC
NA	medium-sized	TRBJ1-3	15	TRBV10-1	CASSESRAFGNTIYF	TGCGCCAGCAGTGAGTCAAGGGCTTTTGGAAACACCATATATTTT
NA	NA	TRBJ1-5	13	TRBV18	CASSPESNQPQHF	TGTGCCAGCTCACCAGAGAGCAATCAGCCCCAGCATTTT
NA	NA	TRBJ1-5	16	TRBV28	CASSPSTWGVRQPQHF	TGTGCCAGCAGTCCATCTACCTGGGGAGTGAGGCAGCCCCAGCATTTT
NA	NA	TRBJ2-3	16	TRBV7-6	CASSLVALLETDTQYF	TGTGCCAGCAGCTTAGTTGCCCTACTAGAGACAGATACGCAGTATTTT
NA	NA	TRBJ1-4	16	TRBV5-1	CASSSYGVSLNEKLFF	TGCGCCAGCAGTTCGTATGGGGTTTCCCTTAATGAAAAACTGTTTTTT
NA	NA	TRBJ1-4	16	TRBV19	CASSIDRRVRDEKLFF	TGTGCCAGTAGTATAGATAGGAGGGTACGCGATGAAAAACTGTTTTTT
NA	NA	TRBJ1-3	14	TRBV5-6	CASSLTGVGNTIYF	TGTGCCAGCAGCTTGACGGGGGTCGGAAACACCATATATTTT
NA	NA	TRBJ1-5	15	TRBV28	CASSLSGGEAQPQHF	TGTGCCAGCAGTCTTTCTGGGGGCGAGGCGCAGCCCCAGCATTTT
NA	NA	TRBJ2-7	11	TRBV30	CAWASLAEQYF	TGTGCCTGGGCCTCTCTGGCCGAGCAGTACTTC
TRBD1	few	TRBJ1-1	15	TRBV9	CASSVGGQGGTEAFF	TGTGCCAGCAGCGTAGGGGGACAGGGCGGGACTGAAGCTTTCTTT
NA	NA	TRBJ2-3	14	TRBV18	CASSPFISTDTQYF	TGTGCCAGCTCACCATTCATTAGCACAGATACGCAGTATTTT
TRBD1	NA	TRBJ1-5	17	TRBV11-3	CASSVGTGGRGNQPQHF	TGTGCCAGCAGCGTCGGGACAGGGGGCCGGGGCAATCAGCCCCAGCATTTT
NA	NA	TRBJ1-3	15	TRBV6-4	CASSLRIYSGNTIYF	TGTGCCAGCAGTTTAAGGATTTACTCTGGAAACACCATATATTTT
NA	NA	TRBJ1-1	15	TRBV2	CASSAGDRVVTEAFF	TGTGCCAGCAGTGCAGGGGATCGCGTGGTCACTGAAGCTTTCTTT
TRBD1	NA	TRBJ2-3	16	TRBV7-7	CASSPTGTGGRSTQYF	TGTGCCAGCAGCCCGACCGGGACAGGGGGTAGGAGTACGCAGTATTTT
NA	few	TRBJ1-6	12	TRBV19	CASESVGSPLHF	TGTGCCAGTGAATCCGTGGGGTCACCCCTCCACTTT
NA	few	TRBJ2-6	18	TRBV25-1	CASSEYGGAGSGANVLTF	TGTGCCAGCAGTGAATATGGGGGGGCAGGATCTGGGGCCAACGTCCTGACTTTC
NA	few	TRBJ1-1	14	TRBV7-2	CASSLGGVYTEAFF	TGTGCCAGCAGCTTAGGCGGCGTTTACACTGAAGCTTTCTTT
TRBD2	NA	TRBJ2-1	12	TRBV28	CASTLTGEGRFF	TGTGCCAGCACTCTGACCGGGGAGGGTAGGTTCTTC
NA	NA	TRBJ2-5	13	TRBV27	CASSSQIVETQYF	TGTGCCAGCAGTTCACAGATCGTAGAGACCCAGTACTTC
NA	NA	TRBJ1-6	12	TRBV30	CAWSGTGAGLHF	TGTGCCTGGAGTGGGACCGGGGCGGGCCTCCACTTT
NA	NA	TRBJ1-1	14	TRBV7-8	CASSLRVGNTEAFF	TGTGCCAGCAGCTTAAGGGTGGGGAACACTGAAGCTTTCTTT
NA	NA	TRBJ2-3	14	TRBV7-2	CASSPTFRAVTQYF	TGTGCCAGCAGCCCCACGTTCCGGGCAGTTACGCAGTATTTT
TRBD1	NA	TRBJ1-1	11	TRBV28	CASRQGTEAFF	TGTGCCAGCAGACAGGGGACTGAAGCTTTCTTT
TRBD1	NA	TRBJ1-3	15	TRBV11-2	CASSLDGRGLDTIYF	TGTGCCAGCAGCTTAGATGGCAGGGGGCTGGACACCATATATTTT
NA	once	TRBJ2-5	12	TRBV7-8	CASSFGGETQYF	TGTGCCAGCAGCTTCGGGGGAGAGACCCAGTACTTC
NA	NA	TRBJ1-1	15	TRBV7-2	CASSLVGQLNTEAFF	TGTGCCAGCAGCTTAGTTGGACAGTTGAACACTGAAGCTTTCTTT
NA	NA	TRBJ1-5	13	TRBV7-2	CASAAQDNQPQHF	TGTGCCAGCGCAGCCCAAGACAATCAGCCCCAGCATTTT
NA	NA	TRBJ1-5	14	TRBV28	CASTVGGARQPQHF	TGTGCCAGCACCGTGGGAGGGGCCCGCCAGCCCCAGCATTTT
NA	NA	TRBJ1-2	11	TRBV19	CASSMGAGYTF	TGTGCCAGTAGTATGGGGGCTGGCTACACCTTC
NA	NA	TRBJ2-6	15	TRBV19	CASSIRTAGANVLTF	TGTGCCAGTAGTATTAGGACAGCCGGGGCCAACGTCCTGACTTTC
NA	NA	TRBJ1-1	13	TRBV7-2	CASSLDRNTEAFF	TGTGCCAGCAGCTTGGACAGGAACACTGAAGCTTTCTTT
NA	NA	TRBJ1-2	14	TRBV28	CASSLLIRGYGYTF	TGTGCCAGCAGTTTATTAATCCGAGGCTATGGCTACACCTTC
NA	NA	TRBJ2-7	14	TRBV6-5	CASSYSTEQGEQYF	TGTGCCAGCAGTTACTCGACCGAGCAAGGGGAGCAGTACTTC
NA	NA	TRBJ1-5	16	TRBV7-8	CASSLAGGSLNQPQHF	TGTGCCAGCAGCTTAGCTGGGGGCAGTCTCAATCAGCCCCAGCATTTT
NA	NA	TRBJ1-1	15	TRBV7-2	CASSQGRALNTEAFF	TGTGCCAGCAGCCAAGGCAGGGCACTGAACACTGAAGCTTTCTTT
NA	NA	TRBJ1-1	15	TRBV7-6	CASSLGAGSNTEAFF	TGTGCCAGCAGCTTAGGCGCGGGATCGAACACTGAAGCTTTCTTT
TRBD2	few	TRBJ2-5	17	TRBV6-1	CASSEAHGLAGKETQYF	TGTGCCAGCAGTGAAGCTCACGGACTAGCGGGGAAAGAGACCCAGTACTTC
TRBD2	few	TRBJ2-5	14	TRBV30	CAWNLAGGLETQYF	TGTGCCTGGAACCTAGCGGGGGGTCTAGAGACCCAGTACTTC
NA	NA	TRBJ1-1	11	TRBV10-3	CAISDSLEAFF	TGTGCCATCAGCGACAGTCTTGAAGCTTTCTTT
NA	NA	TRBJ1-2	15	TRBV2	CASSETGQGSYGYTF	TGTGCCAGCAGTGAAACAGGGCAAGGTTCCTATGGCTACACCTTC